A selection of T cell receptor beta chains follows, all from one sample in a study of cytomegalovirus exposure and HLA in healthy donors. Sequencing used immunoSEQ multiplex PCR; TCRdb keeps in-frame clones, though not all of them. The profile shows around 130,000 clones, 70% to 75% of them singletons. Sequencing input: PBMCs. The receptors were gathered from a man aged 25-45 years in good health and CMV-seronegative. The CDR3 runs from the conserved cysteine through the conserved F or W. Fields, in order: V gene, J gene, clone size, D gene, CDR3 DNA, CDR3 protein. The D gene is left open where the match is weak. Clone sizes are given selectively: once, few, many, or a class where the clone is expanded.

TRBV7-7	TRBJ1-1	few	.	TGTGCTAGCAGTCACACCGAGAACACTGAAGCTTTCTTT	CASSHTENTEAFF
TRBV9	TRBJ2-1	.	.	TGTGCCAGCAGACCGGGACAAATCTACAATGAGCAGTTCTTC	CASRPGQIYNEQFF
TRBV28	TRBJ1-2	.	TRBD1	TGTGCCAGCAGGGGACAGGGGAACTATGGCTACACCTTC	CASRGQGNYGYTF
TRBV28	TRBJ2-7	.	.	TGTGCCAGCGGCTCAGGGGAAGCCTACGAGCAGTACTTC	CASGSGEAYEQYF
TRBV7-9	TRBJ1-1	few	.	TGTGCCACAAGTGAGACAGGATTGAACACTGAAGCTTTCTTT	CATSETGLNTEAFF
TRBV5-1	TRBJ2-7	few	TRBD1	TGCGCCAGCAGCCTTTCCTCCCGGGACAGGGAGCTCGACCTAACCGAGCAGTACTTC	CASSLSSRDRELDLTEQYF
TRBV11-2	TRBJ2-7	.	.	TGTGCCAGCGGGCAGTCCTACGAGCAGTACTTC	CASGQSYEQYF
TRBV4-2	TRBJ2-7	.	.	TGTGCCAGCAGCCACGGCGGAGAGGGCTACGAGCAGTACTTC	CASSHGGEGYEQYF
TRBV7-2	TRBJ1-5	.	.	TGTGCCAGCAGCTTAGATTCGGGGGGTCAGCCCCAGCATTTT	CASSLDSGGQPQHF
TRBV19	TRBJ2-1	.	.	TGTGCCAGTAGTAATACAGGGCTAGGCTACAATGAGCAGTTCTTC	CASSNTGLGYNEQFF
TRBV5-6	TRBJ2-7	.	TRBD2	TGTGCCAGCAGCTTGTCTAGCGGCGAGCAGTACTTC	CASSLSSGEQYF
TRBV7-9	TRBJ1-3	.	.	TGTGCCAGCAGCTTAGTCCAGTTAGGAAACACCATATATTTT	CASSLVQLGNTIYF
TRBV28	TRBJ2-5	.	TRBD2	TGTGCCAGCACCCCCCTCGGGACTAAAGAGACCCAGTACTTC	CASTPLGTKETQYF
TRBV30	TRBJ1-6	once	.	TGTGCCTGGAGCAGGGATTCACCCCTCCACTTT	CAWSRDSPLHF
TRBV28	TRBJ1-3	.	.	TGTGCCAGCAGTTTATTGGGCCAGGGTTCTGCTGGAAACACCATATATTTT	CASSLLGQGSAGNTIYF
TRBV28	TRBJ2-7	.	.	TGTGCCAGCAGTTTAGGTCAGGGTAATAGCGAGCAGTACTTC	CASSLGQGNSEQYF
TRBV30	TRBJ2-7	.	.	TGTGCCTCCCAAAGGGGGGGCCGGTACGAGCAGTACTTC	CASQRGGRYEQYF
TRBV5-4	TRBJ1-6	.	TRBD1	TGTGCCAGCAGCTTGGGGACAGGGTTATCGCTCTCTTTTTCACCCCTCCACTTT	CASSLGTGLSLSFSPLHF
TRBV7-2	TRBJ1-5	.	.	TGTGCCAGCAGCCTCGGGAGGAGTCAGCCCCAGCATTTT	CASSLGRSQPQHF
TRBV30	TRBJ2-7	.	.	TGTGCCTGGAACGAGGGGGTGGCCCCCTACGAGCAGTACTTC	CAWNEGVAPYEQYF
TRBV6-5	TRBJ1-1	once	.	TGTGCCAGCAGGGAACAGGGCCGGACTGAAGCTTTCTTT	CASREQGRTEAFF
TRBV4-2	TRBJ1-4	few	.	TGTGCCAGCAGCCAAGAAGGGGCCTTCGTCGAAAAACTGTTTTTT	CASSQEGAFVEKLFF
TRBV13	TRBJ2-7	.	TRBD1	TGTGCCAGCAGCTCCATAGGGTGGGGACAGGAGAATTACGAGCAGTACTTC	CASSSIGWGQENYEQYF
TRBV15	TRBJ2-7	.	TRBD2	TGTGCCACCAGCATTGGACTAGCGGGGGACACTCCCTACGAGCAGTACTTC	CATSIGLAGDTPYEQYF
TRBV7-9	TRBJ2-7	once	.	TGTGCCAGTACTCGAGGAGACTACGAGCAGTACTTC	CASTRGDYEQYF
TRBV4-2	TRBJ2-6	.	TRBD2	TGTGCCAGCAGCCAAGATCGTTTCGGGACTAGCGTGGCGTCCGGGGCCAACGTCCTGACTTTC	CASSQDRFGTSVASGANVLTF
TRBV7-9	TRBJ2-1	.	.	TGTGCCAGCAGCTTAGTAGGGGATGAGCAGTTCTTC	CASSLVGDEQFF
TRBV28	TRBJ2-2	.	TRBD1	TGTGCCAGCACCCTCCCCGGACAGGGTTCCTTCACCGGGGAGCTGTTTTTT	CASTLPGQGSFTGELFF
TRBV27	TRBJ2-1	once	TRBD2	TGTGCCAGCAGTTTTTGGGCTAGCGGGGGGGCTCACTCCTACAATGAGCAGTTCTTC	CASSFWASGGAHSYNEQFF
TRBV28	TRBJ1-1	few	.	TGTGCCAGCAGGGGTTACCGGGGGAACACTGAAGCTTTCTTT	CASRGYRGNTEAFF
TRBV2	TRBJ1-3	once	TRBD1	TGTGCCAGCAGGCCGGGACAGGTCGCTGGAAACACCATATATTTT	CASRPGQVAGNTIYF
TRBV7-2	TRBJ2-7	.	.	TGTGCCAGCAGCGATCGATACGAGCAGTACTTC	CASSDRYEQYF
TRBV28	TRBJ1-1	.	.	TGTGCCAGCAGAGTAGGACAGACCATGAACACTGAAGCTTTCTTT	CASRVGQTMNTEAFF
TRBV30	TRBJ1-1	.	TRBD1	TGTGCCTGGTCCCGGGACAGTCTCCCATTCACTGAAGCTTTCTTT	CAWSRDSLPFTEAFF
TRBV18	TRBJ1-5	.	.	TGTGCCAGCCGGGACTCACTCAATCAGCCCCAGCATTTT	CASRDSLNQPQHF
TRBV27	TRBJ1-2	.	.	TGTGCCAGCAGTTTGGGGGGAGGGTACTATGGCTACACCTTC	CASSLGGGYYGYTF
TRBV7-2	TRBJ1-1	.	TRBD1	TGTGCCAGCAGCTCTACAGGGGGAATCACTGAAGCTTTCTTT	CASSSTGGITEAFF
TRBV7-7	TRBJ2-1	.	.	TGTGCTAGCAGCTTAATCGCCGGAGTAAATGAGCAGTTCTTC	CASSLIAGVNEQFF
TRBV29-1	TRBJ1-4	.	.	TGCAGCGGGACAGAGAATGAAAAACTGTTTTTT	CSGTENEKLFF
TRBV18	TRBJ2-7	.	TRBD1	TGTGCCAGCCGCGATCTTGGACAGGGCGCCTACGAGCAGTACTTC	CASRDLGQGAYEQYF
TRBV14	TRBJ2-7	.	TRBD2	TGTGCCAGCAGCCACCATTTGACTAGCGGGTATTACGAGCAGTACTTC	CASSHHLTSGYYEQYF
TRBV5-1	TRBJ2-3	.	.	TGCGCCAGCAGCTTGATATCAGGGGTGGTAGATACGCAGTATTTT	CASSLISGVVDTQYF
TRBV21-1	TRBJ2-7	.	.	.	CASSKVGFGNYEQYF